This T cell receptor (beta chain) stems from a study of patients and donors after allogeneic stem cell transplantation. TCRdb reprocessed the RT-PCR reads via MiXCR and lists one record per CDR3 protein. The data show around 150,000 distinct CDR3 sequences, with over 35% seen just once and about 50% held by the top ten. V was trimmed by 3 bases and J by 8 bases, leaving 19 bases between them. The germline V gene has CDR1 LGHNA and CDR2 YNFKEQ. This CDR3 is built from 16 residues. This clonotype was found many times. This clonotype was sampled from a human donor who was either an allogeneic HSCT recipient or a stem cell or donor lymphocyte infusion donor (not recorded which). It is not recorded whose cells these are; they may come from a transplant donor. The chain is built from TRBV4-2 and TRBJ1-4; possibly TRBD1 for D (5 bases). Sequenced: blood, either unsorted or a sorted T cell fraction (not recorded which). This CDR3 reads CASSQLGRAQVEKLFF. DNA of the CDR3: TGTGCCAGCAGCCAGCTGGGACGGGCCCAAGTGGAAAAACTGTTTTTT.